Following are 30 T cell receptor beta chains from one sample sequenced in a study of blood T cell repertoires in COVID-19. Profiled with immunoSEQ multiplex PCR; TCRdb holds only in-frame clones, not every one. The repertoire holds 150,000 to 200,000 clones, with roughly 90% as singletons. The specimen sequenced was peripheral blood. These receptors came from an older woman with acute or convalescent COVID-19.

V usage is TRBV2 and J usage is TRBJ1-1; 12 positions agree with TRBD1. Germline V gene sequence: CDR1 SNHLY, CDR2 FYNNEI. V trimming: 8 bases; J trimming: 1 base; junction bases outside the gene matches: 11. This CDR3 region has 17 residues. The CDR3 spells CASASGQGAFPNTEAFF. The CDR3 nucleotides read TGTGCCAGCGCCTCGGGACAGGGGGCTTTCCCGAACACTGAAGCTTTCTTT.

This clone has just one count. This sequence joins TRBV10-3 and TRBJ1-1, with D possibly TRBD1 on 6 matching bases. The germline V gene encodes CDR1 ENHRY and CDR2 SYGVKD. This CDR3 has 14 residues. V shed 10 bases and J shed 2 bases, with 17 bases lying between them. This CDR3 is CATTTTGFNTEAFF. The CDR3 region has the DNA TGTGCCACCACAACGACAGGTTTCAACACTGAAGCTTTCTTT.

V is TRBV7-8 and J is TRBJ1-1; 8 bases are a match to TRBD1. The ends lost 5 bases at V and 4 bases at J; junction bases unmatched: 9. This CDR3 comprises 15 residues. The germline V gene encodes CDR1 SGHVS and CDR2 FQNEAQ. The chain's CDR3 is CASSTRGQGSTEAFF. The CDR3, as DNA: TGTGCCAGCAGCACCCGAGGACAGGGAAGCACTGAAGCTTTCTTT.

V usage is TRBV19 and J usage is TRBJ1-1; D remains unclear. The CDR3 covers 15 residues. CDR1 LNHDA and CDR2 SQIVND come from the germline V gene (reference sequence). Between the trimmed V and J ends, which lost 8 bases and 0 bases, there was a span of 16 bases. CDR3 sequence (DNA): TGTGCCAGTTCTAAAGGAGTATCTTTGAACACTGAAGCTTTCTTT. It is translated as CASSKGVSLNTEAFF.

CDR3 coding DNA: TGTGCCACCGGACAGGGTGGAAACACCATATATTTT. As protein: CATGQGGNTIYF. The chain links TRBV10-3 to TRBJ1-3; 8 bases are a match to TRBD1. J was trimmed by 3 bases and V by 10 bases; bases with no gene match: 2. The CDR3 length is 12 residues. Germline lookup yields CDR1 ENHRY and CDR2 SYGVKD.

The V call is TRBV19, the J call TRBJ2-5; 8 bases line up with TRBD2. From germline, CDR1 is LNHDA and CDR2 SQIVND (reference sequence). This CDR3 contains 15 residues. V was pared by 3 bases and J by 4 bases, with 7 bases of the junction left unmatched. The CDR3 reads CASSMGQRERETQYF. The CDR3, as DNA: TGTGCCAGTAGTATGGGTCAGCGGGAGCGAGAGACCCAGTACTTC.

The rearrangement uses TRBV27 and TRBJ1-6; perhaps TRBD1 as D (6 bases). This CDR3 has 16 residues. The ends were cut back, 7 bases at V and 0 bases at J, with 13 bases in the middle. From germline, CDR1 is MNHEY and CDR2 SMNVEV (reference sequence). CDR3: CASKIGQISYNSPLHF. DNA for the CDR3: TGTGCCAGCAAGATAGGACAGATCTCCTATAATTCACCCCTCCACTTT.

The rearrangement joins TRBV5-1 to TRBJ2-1; 7 nucleotides agree with TRBD2. Germline assignment: CDR1 SGHRS and CDR2 YFSETQ. There are 13 residues in the CDR3. V dropped 6 bases and J dropped 8; count of bases not matched to a gene: 8. The chain's CDR3 is CASNRGSGDEQFF. The CDR3 DNA is TGCGCCAGCAACCGCGGGAGTGGGGATGAGCAGTTCTTC.

The V gene is TRBV10-3, the J gene TRBJ2-7, with TRBD1 identical over 7 bases. The CDR3 has 15 residues. Germline V gene sequence: CDR1 ENHRY, CDR2 SYGVKD. The ends lost 0 bases at V and 3 bases at J; junction bases unmatched: 5. The DNA of the CDR3 is TGTGCCATCAGTGAGTCACAGGGGCCCTTCTACGAGCAGTACTTC. Residues: CAISESQGPFYEQYF.

The chain carries TRBV7-3 and TRBJ2-6; 7 nucleotides align to TRBD2. CDR3 length: 16 amino acids. V shed 2 bases, J shed 4 bases, and the junction held 5 bases outside the gene matches. Germline V lookup: CDR1 SGHTA, CDR2 FQGTGA. CDR3 coding DNA: TGTGCCAGCAGCTTAGCGGGAGCTTCGGGGGCCAACGTCCTGACTTTC. Residues: CASSLAGASGANVLTF.

This sequence joins TRBV7-9 and TRBJ2-2, with 7 bases matching TRBD2. CDR1 is SEHNR and CDR2 is FQNEAQ in the germline V gene (reference sequence). The J segment lost 5 bases and the V segment lost 2 bases, leaving 14 bases of the junction unmatched. This CDR3 is 18 amino acids long. Here the CDR3 reads CASSLSAPAGLRTGELFF. The CDR3 DNA reads TGTGCCAGCAGCTTATCCGCGCCAGCGGGACTTAGGACCGGGGAGCTGTTTTTT.

The rearrangement links TRBV5-6 to TRBJ1-3; D remains unclear. V was pared by 0 bases and J by 1 base, with 5 bases between. The CDR3 runs to 14 residues. CDR1 and CDR2 from the germline V gene are SGHDT and YYEEEE. CDR3 DNA: TGTGCCAGCAGCTTGGTGAGTTCTGGAAACACCATATATTTT. Its protein product is CASSLVSSGNTIYF.

The V call is TRBV7-9, the J call TRBJ2-5; 10 bases map to TRBD1. The V and J ends lost 5 bases and 5 bases, in that order; junction bases with no gene match: 14. CDR1 and CDR2 from the germline V gene are SEHNR and FQNEAQ (reference sequence). This CDR3 has 17 residues. CDR3 region: CASSTASGTGVHETQYF. DNA of the CDR3: TGTGCCAGCAGCACGGCCTCCGGGACAGGGGTGCATGAGACCCAGTACTTC.

The J gene is TRBJ2-7, the V gene TRBV5-1, with a weak D call TRBD2 (5 bases). This CDR3 comprises 14 residues. V gave up 4 bases and J gave up 0 bases, with 11 bases separating them. Germline V gene sequence: CDR1 SGHRS, CDR2 YFSETQ. CDR3 DNA: TGCGCCAGCAGCGAGGGCCGTAGCTCCTACGAGCAGTACTTC. This codes for CASSEGRSSYEQYF.

The table lists this clone with a few counts. This chain links TRBV6-5 with TRBJ2-5; 9 bases align to TRBD1. This CDR3 region has 13 residues. Trimming removed 6 bases from V and 5 bases from J; junction bases left unmatched: 4. The germline V gene encodes CDR1 MNHEY and CDR2 SVGAGI. As DNA, the CDR3 is TGTGCCAGCAGGAACAGGGGGCTGGAGACCCAGTACTTC. This translates into CASRNRGLETQYF.

The chain uses TRBV2 and TRBJ1-5; 8 nucleotides agree with TRBD1. The CDR3 runs to 16 residues. V lost 6 bases to trimming and J lost 4 bases; unmatched junction nucleotides: 11. CDR1 and CDR2 (germline): SNHLY, FYNNEI. For the CDR3, the DNA is TGTGCCAGCAGGCAATCACCGGGGACAGGTAATCAGCCCCAGCATTTT. Protein product: CASRQSPGTGNQPQHF.

This clone has just a few counts. CDR3 loop: CASSFFSGANVLTF. In nucleotides, the CDR3 is TGTGCCAGCAGCTTCTTCTCTGGGGCCAACGTCCTGACTTTC. The rearrangement links TRBV2 to TRBJ2-6; D uncertain. This CDR3 contains 14 residues. V was pared by 6 bases and J by 0 bases, with 6 bases between. Germline V gene sequence: CDR1 SNHLY, CDR2 FYNNEI. Full variable domain (rest looked up from reference TRBV2 and TRBJ2-6): EPEVTQTPSHQVTQMGQEVILRCVPISNHLYFYWYRQILGQKVEFLVSFYNNEISEKSEIFDDQFSVERPDGSNFTLKIRSTKLEDSAMYFCASSFFSGANVLTFGAGSRLTVL.

The chain joins TRBV4-2 to TRBJ2-7; 7 bases line up with TRBD1. Losses at the gene ends were 0 bases for V and 4 bases for J; bases not matched to a gene: 9. Per the germline V gene, CDR1 is LGHNA and CDR2 is YNFKEQ. The CDR3 totals 16 residues. The CDR3 is CASSQDKGQQNYEQYF. The CDR3 nucleotides are TGTGCCAGCAGCCAAGATAAGGGACAGCAAAATTACGAGCAGTACTTC.

This chain connects TRBV21-1 to TRBJ1-5. TRBV21-1 is shown as a pseudogene. This CDR3 comprises 13 residues. The CDR3 DNA reads TGTGCCAGCAGCAAATATTCCTATCAGCCCCAGCATTTT. It translates to CASSKYSYQPQHF.

The V call is TRBV5-5, the J call TRBJ1-2, with 8 nucleotides matching TRBD1. Per germline, CDR1 SGHKS and CDR2 YYEKEE (reference sequence). The CDR3 spans 14 residues. The V and J ends lost 4 bases and 4 bases, in that order; junction bases with no gene match: 6. The CDR3 DNA sequence: TGTGCCAGCAGCCTCGACAGGGGACGCTATGGCTACACCTTC. As protein: CASSLDRGRYGYTF. Variable domain in full (rest from reference TRBV5-5 and TRBJ1-2): DAGVTQSPTHLIKTRGQQVTLRCSPISGHKSVSWYQQVLGQGPQFIFQYYEKEERGRGNFPDRFSARQFPNYSSELNVNALLLGDSALYLCASSLDRGRYGYTFGSGTRLTVV.

The chain combines TRBV5-8 with TRBJ1-4, with D maybe TRBD1 (5 bases). The length of the CDR3 is 15 residues. V lost 0 bases and J 1 base, leaving 7 bases between the germline ends. Germline-derived CDR1 and CDR2 are SGHTS and YDEGEE. In DNA form, the CDR3 reads TGTGCCAGCAGCTTGGACAGGATAACTAATGAAAAACTGTTTTTT. Its translation: CASSLDRITNEKLFF.

The chain combines TRBV6-2 or TRBV6-3 with TRBJ1-5, with D possibly being TRBD1 (5 bases). This CDR3 is 14 amino acids long. Trimming took off 2 bases at V and 4 bases at J, with 9 bases between the two ends. Germline CDR1 reads MNHEY; CDR2 reads SVGEGT. CDR3 amino acids: CASSYRGGNQPQHF. In nucleotides, the CDR3 is TGTGCCAGCAGTTACAGGGGTGGGAATCAGCCCCAGCATTTT.

The genes are TRBV5-5 and TRBJ1-2; 8 positions match TRBD1. Germline-derived CDR1 and CDR2 are SGHKS and YYEKEE (reference sequence). Trimming took 0 bases from V and 2 from J; bases not matched to a gene: 3. CDR3 length: 15 amino acids. Written as DNA, the CDR3 is TGTGCCAGCAGCTTGGGAGGGACAGGCAACTATGGCTACACCTTC. Protein: CASSLGGTGNYGYTF.

J is TRBJ1-4 and V is TRBV4-3; D is perhaps TRBD1 (6 bases). The CDR3 consists of 16 residues. V shed 0 bases and J shed 10 bases, with 18 bases lying between them. Germline CDR1 is LGHNA and CDR2 is YSLEER. This chain's CDR3 is CASSQDPDSGLGKLFF. The CDR3 DNA is TGCGCCAGCAGCCAAGATCCGGACAGTGGACTCGGAAAACTGTTTTTT.

V and J are TRBV6-4 and TRBJ2-2; 7 bases fit TRBD1. The CDR3 covers 13 residues. CDR1 and CDR2 from the germline V gene are MRHNA and SNTAGT. V lost 6 bases and J lost 6; bases outside the gene matches: 4. The CDR3 sequence: CASRATGAGELFF. CDR3 in DNA: TGTGCCAGCAGAGCTACAGGGGCCGGGGAGCTGTTTTTT.

This clone was observed a few times. The chain couples TRBV7-2 to TRBJ1-6; the match to TRBD1 covers 7 bases. The germline gives CDR1 SGHTA, CDR2 FQGNSA. With V trimmed by 0 bases and J by 7 bases, 21 bases remained unmatched. The CDR3 totals 21 residues. As DNA, the CDR3 is TGTGCCAGCAGCTTAGCAAGGCTGGCGACCGGGACAGTGAGTAGGAATTCACCCCTCCACTTT. This encodes CASSLARLATGTVSRNSPLHF. Complete variable domain (other parts from reference TRBV7-2 and TRBJ1-6): GAGVSQSPSNKVTEKGKDVELRCDPISGHTALYWYRQSLGQGLEFLIYFQGNSAPDKSGLPSDRFSAERTGGSVSTLTIQRTQQEDSAVYLCASSLARLATGTVSRNSPLHFGNGTRLTVT.

This clone occurred once. The chain links TRBV18 to TRBJ2-1, with 10 bases that match TRBD1. The CDR3 totals 15 residues. Unmatched junction bases numbered 4, after V lost 1 base and J lost 7 bases. Looked up from germline, CDR1 is KGHSH and CDR2 is LQKENI. The CDR3 DNA follows: TGTGCCAGCTCACCACAAAGGACAGGGGGTAATGAGCAGTTCTTC. It yields the protein CASSPQRTGGNEQFF.

The gene calls are TRBV7-9 and TRBJ1-1; D is uncertain. V lost 7 bases to trimming and J lost 0 bases, with 15 bases between them. From germline, CDR1 is SEHNR and CDR2 FQNEAQ (reference sequence). This CDR3 is 15 amino acids long. The CDR3 DNA follows: TGTGCCAGCACCAAAACACAGACTATGAACACTGAAGCTTTCTTT. This sequence encodes CASTKTQTMNTEAFF.

The chain uses TRBV6-5 and TRBJ1-1; 8 positions match TRBD1. V gave up 3 bases and J gave up 5 bases; unmatched junction bases: 5. CDR1 MNHEY and CDR2 SVGAGI come from the germline V gene. There are 14 residues in the CDR3. CDR3 sequence (DNA): TGTGCCAGCAGTTATACAGGGGGGAGGACTGAAGCTTTCTTT. Its translation: CASSYTGGRTEAFF.

The chain is built from TRBV5-6 and TRBJ2-7; 8 positions match TRBD1. From germline, CDR1 is SGHDT and CDR2 YYEEEE. There are 16 residues in the CDR3. With 5 bases clipped from V and 2 bases from J, the junction kept 12 bases outside the gene matches. CDR3 DNA: TGTGCCAGCAGGAAATCCGGGACAGGCCTAACCTACGAGCAGTACTTC. This gives the protein CASRKSGTGLTYEQYF.